This T cell receptor (beta chain) emerged from a study of graft-versus-host responses after intestinal transplantation. Overall study context: Following induction with anti-thymocyte globulin, all recipients were given tacrolimus and steroids for 2 to 4 years.

General study results and limits: Peak circulating GvH clone levels were associated with early post-transplant HvG declines.

Measured with immunoSEQ multiplex PCR; TCRdb has only the in-frame clones, and not every one. The table shows about 27,000 clones, with roughly 82% occurring only once. As regards this clone: What it binds is not known.

This clonotype originated in a human donor who received an intestinal transplant. Sequences were derived from unstimulated CD4+ T cells sorted from spleen or lymph node cells, sampled before intestinal transplant.

The CDR3 coding sequence is TGTGCCAGTAGTACGTCGAGGACCCGGGGGAACACTGAAGCTTTCTTT. Translated: CASSTSRTRGNTEAFF. The genes are TRBV19 and TRBJ1-1; no clear D gene. V was clipped by 4 bases and J by 1 base, with 16 bases between them. Germline values: CDR1 LNHDA, CDR2 SQIVND (reference sequence). The CDR3 has 16 residues.